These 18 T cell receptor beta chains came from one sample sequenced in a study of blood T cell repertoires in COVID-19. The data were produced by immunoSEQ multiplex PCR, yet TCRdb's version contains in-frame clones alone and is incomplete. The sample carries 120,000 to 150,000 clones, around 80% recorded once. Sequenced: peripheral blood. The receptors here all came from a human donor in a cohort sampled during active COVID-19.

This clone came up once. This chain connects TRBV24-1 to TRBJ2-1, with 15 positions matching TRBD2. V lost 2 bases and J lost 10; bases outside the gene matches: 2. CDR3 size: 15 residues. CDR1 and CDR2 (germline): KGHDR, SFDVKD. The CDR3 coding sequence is TGTGCCACCAGTGATTCCGGACTAGCGGGAGGGGAGCAGTTCTTC. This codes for CATSDSGLAGGEQFF.

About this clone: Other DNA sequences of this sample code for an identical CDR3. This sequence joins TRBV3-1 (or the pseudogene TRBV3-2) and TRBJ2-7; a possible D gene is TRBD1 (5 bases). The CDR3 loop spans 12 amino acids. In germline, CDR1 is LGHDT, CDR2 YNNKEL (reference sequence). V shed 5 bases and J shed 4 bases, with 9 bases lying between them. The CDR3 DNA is TGTGCCAGCAGCTCGCAGGGTTACGAGCAGTACTTC. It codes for CASSSQGYEQYF.

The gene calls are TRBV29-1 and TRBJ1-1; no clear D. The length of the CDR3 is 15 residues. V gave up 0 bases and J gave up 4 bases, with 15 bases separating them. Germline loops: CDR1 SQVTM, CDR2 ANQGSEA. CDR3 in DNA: TGCAGCGTTGAAGATCTGGCGGGGTCGGGCACTGAAGCTTTCTTT. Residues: CSVEDLAGSGTEAFF.

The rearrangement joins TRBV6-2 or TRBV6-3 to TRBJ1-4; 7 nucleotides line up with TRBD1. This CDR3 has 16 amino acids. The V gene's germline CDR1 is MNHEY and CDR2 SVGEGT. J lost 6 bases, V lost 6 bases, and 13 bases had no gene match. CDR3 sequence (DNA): TGTGCCAGCAGCTCCGGACAGGCGGGGGGACATGAAAAACTGTTTTTT. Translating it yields CASSSGQAGGHEKLFF.

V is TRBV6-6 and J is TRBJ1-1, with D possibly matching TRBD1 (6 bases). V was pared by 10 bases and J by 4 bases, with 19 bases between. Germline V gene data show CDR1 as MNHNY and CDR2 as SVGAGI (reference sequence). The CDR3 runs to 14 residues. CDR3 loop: CATFPGVVGTEAFF. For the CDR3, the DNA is TGTGCCACCTTCCCAGGGGTAGTTGGCACTGAAGCTTTCTTT.

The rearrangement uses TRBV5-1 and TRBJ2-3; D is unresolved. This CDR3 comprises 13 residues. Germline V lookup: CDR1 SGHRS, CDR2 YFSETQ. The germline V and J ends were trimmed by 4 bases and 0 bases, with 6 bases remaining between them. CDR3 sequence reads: CASSGHSTDTQYF. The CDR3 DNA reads TGCGCCAGCAGCGGGCATAGCACAGATACGCAGTATTTT.

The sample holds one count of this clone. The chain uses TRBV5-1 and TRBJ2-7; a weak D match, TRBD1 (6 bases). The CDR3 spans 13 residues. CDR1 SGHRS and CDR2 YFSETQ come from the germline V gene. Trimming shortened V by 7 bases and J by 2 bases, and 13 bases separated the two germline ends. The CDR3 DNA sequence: TGCGCCAGCGCTCCGGACAGCCCCTACGAGCAGTACTTC. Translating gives CASAPDSPYEQYF.

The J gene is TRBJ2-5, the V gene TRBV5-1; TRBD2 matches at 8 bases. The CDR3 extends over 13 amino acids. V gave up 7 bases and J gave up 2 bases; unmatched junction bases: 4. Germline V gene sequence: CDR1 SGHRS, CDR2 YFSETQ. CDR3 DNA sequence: TGCGCCAGCCGGACTAGCAGGCAAGAGACCCAGTACTTC. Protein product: CASRTSRQETQYF. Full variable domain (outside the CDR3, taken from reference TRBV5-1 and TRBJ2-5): KAGVTQTPRYLIKTRGQQVTLSCSPISGHRSVSWYQQTPGQGLQFLFEYFSETQRNKGNFPGRFSGRQFSNSRSEMNVSTLELGDSALYLCASRTSRQETQYFGPGTRLLVL.

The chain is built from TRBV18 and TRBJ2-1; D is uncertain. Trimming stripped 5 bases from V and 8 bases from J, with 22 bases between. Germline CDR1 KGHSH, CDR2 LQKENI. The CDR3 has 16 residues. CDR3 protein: CASSLSGSPGSDEQFF. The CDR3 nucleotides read TGTGCCAGCTCATTGTCCGGGTCCCCCGGAAGCGATGAGCAGTTCTTC.

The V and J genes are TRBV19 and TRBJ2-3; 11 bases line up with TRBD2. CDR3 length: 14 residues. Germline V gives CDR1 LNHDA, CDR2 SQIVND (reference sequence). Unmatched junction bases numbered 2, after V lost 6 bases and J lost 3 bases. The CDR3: CASRTSGATDTQYF. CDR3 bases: TGTGCCAGTAGGACTAGCGGGGCGACAGATACGCAGTATTTT. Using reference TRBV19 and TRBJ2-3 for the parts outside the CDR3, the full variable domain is DGGITQSPKYLFRKEGQNVTLSCEQNLNHDAMYWYRQDPGQGLRLIYYSQIVNDFQKGDIAEGYSVSREKKESFPLTVTSAQKNPTAFYLCASRTSGATDTQYFGPGTRLTVL.

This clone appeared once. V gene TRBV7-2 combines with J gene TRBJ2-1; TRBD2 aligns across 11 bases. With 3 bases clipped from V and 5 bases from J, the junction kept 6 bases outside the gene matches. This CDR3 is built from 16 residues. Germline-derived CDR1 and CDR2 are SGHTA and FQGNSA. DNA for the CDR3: TGTGCCAGCAGCTTGGCCCTAGCGGGGGGCAACAATGAGCAGTTCTTC. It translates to CASSLALAGGNNEQFF.

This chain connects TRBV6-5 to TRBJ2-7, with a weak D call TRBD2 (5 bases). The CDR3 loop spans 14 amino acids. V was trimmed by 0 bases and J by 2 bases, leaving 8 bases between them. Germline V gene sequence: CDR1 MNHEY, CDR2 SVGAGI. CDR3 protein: CASSYSGITYEQYF. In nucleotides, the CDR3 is TGTGCCAGCAGTTACTCCGGGATTACCTACGAGCAGTACTTC.

This CDR3 reads CASSQSPDTYSNQPQHF. CDR3 DNA sequence: TGTGCCAGCAGCCAGAGCCCGGACACTTATAGCAATCAGCCCCAGCATTTT. The V call is TRBV7-8, the J call TRBJ1-5; possibly TRBD1 for D (5 bases). This CDR3 spans 17 amino acids. The V and J ends lost 5 bases and 0 bases respectively, with 17 bases between them. Per the germline V gene, CDR1 is SGHVS and CDR2 is FQNEAQ.

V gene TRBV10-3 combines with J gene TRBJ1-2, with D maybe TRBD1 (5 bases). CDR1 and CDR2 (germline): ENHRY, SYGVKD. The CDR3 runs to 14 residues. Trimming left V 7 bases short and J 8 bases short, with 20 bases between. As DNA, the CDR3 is TGTGCCATCAAAGGGACCAGAGGGAGGGAGGGCTACACCTTC. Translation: CAIKGTRGREGYTF.

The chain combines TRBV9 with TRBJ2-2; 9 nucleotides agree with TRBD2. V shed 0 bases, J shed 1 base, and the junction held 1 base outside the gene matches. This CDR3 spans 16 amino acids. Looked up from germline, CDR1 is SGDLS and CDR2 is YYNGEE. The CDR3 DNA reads TGTGCCAGCAGCGTAGAAGCGGGGGGGAACACCGGGGAGCTGTTTTTT. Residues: CASSVEAGGNTGELFF.

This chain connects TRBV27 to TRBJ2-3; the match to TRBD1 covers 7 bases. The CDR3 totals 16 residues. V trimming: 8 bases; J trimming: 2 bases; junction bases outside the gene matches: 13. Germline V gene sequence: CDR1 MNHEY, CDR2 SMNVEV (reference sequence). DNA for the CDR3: TGTGCCAGCTCTACGATCGGACAGGATTACACAGATACGCAGTATTTT. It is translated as CASSTIGQDYTDTQYF.

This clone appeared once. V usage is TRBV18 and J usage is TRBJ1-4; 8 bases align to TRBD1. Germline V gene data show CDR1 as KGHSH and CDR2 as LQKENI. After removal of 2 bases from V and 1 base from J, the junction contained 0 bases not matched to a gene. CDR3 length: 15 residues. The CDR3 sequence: CASSPTGGTNEKLFF. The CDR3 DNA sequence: TGTGCCAGCTCACCAACAGGGGGAACTAATGAAAAACTGTTTTTT.

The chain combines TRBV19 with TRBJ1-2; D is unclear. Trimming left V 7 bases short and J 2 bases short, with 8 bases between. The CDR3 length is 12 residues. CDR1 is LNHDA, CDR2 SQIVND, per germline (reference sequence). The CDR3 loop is CASTGRNYGYTF. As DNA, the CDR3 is TGTGCCAGTACCGGGAGGAACTATGGCTACACCTTC.